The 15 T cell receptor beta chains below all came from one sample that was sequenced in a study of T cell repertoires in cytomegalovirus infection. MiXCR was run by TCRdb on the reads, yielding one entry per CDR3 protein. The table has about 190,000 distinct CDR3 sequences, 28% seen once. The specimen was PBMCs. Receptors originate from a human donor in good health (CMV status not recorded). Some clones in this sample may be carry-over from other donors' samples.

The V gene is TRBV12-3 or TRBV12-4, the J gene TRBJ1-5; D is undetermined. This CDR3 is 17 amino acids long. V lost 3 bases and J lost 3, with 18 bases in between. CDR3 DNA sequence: TGTGCCAGCAGTTTGGGTAGGGCCATCGTCCCCAATCAGCCCCAGCATTTT. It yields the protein CASSLGRAIVPNQPQHF.

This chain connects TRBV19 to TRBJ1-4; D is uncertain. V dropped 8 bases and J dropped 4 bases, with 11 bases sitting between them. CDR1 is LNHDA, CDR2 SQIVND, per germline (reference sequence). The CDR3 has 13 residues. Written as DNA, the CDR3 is TGTGCCAGTTCTCGGGAGCGTAATGAAAAACTGTTTTTT. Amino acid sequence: CASSRERNEKLFF.

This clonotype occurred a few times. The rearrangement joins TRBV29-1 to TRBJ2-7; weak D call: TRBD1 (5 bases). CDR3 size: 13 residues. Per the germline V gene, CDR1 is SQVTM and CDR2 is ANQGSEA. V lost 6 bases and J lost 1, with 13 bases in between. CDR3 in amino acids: CSVSHQGSYEQYF. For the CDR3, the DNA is TGCAGCGTATCCCATCAGGGTTCCTACGAGCAGTACTTC.

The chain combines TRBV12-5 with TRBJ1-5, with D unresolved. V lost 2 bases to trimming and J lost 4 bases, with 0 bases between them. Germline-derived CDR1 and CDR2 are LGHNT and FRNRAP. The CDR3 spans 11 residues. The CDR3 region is CASGLNQPQHF. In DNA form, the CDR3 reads TGTGCTAGTGGTTTGAATCAGCCCCAGCATTTT. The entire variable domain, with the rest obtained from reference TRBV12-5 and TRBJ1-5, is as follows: DARVTQTPRHKVTEMGQEVTMRCQPILGHNTVFWYRQTMMQGLELLAYFRNRAPLDDSGMPKDRFSAEMPDATLATLKIQPSEPRDSAVYFCASGLNQPQHFGDGTRLSIL.

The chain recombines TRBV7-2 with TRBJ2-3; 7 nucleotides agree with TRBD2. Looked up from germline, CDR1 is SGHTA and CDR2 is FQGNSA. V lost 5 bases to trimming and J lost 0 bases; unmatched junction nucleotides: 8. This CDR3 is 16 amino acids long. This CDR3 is CASSLSGGLSTDTQYF. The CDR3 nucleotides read TGTGCCAGCAGCCTTTCGGGAGGTTTGAGCACAGATACGCAGTATTTT.

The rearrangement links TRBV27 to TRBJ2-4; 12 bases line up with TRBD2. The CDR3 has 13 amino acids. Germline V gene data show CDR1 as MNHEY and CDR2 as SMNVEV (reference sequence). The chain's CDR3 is CATSGGSKNIQYF. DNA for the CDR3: TGTGCAACTAGCGGGGGGAGCAAAAACATTCAGTACTTC.

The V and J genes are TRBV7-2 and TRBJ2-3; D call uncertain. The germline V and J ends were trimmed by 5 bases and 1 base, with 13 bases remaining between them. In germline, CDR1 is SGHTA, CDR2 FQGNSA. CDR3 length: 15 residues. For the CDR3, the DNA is TGTGCCAGCAGCCTCCGGGCCCTACGCACAGATACGCAGTATTTT. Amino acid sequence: CASSLRALRTDTQYF.

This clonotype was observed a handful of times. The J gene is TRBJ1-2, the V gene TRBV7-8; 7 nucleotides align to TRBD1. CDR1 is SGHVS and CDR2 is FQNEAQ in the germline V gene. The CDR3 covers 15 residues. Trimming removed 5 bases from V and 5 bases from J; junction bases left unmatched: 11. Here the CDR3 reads CASSPRQGEGYGYTF. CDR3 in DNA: TGTGCCAGCAGCCCTAGACAGGGAGAGGGGTATGGCTACACCTTC.

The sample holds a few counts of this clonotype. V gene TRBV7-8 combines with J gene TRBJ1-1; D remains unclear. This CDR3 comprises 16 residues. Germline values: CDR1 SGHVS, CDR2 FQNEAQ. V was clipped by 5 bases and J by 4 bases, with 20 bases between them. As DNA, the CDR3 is TGTGCCAGCAGCCCCCTCCGCACGGGCGCGGGCACTGAAGCTTTCTTT. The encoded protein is CASSPLRTGAGTEAFF.

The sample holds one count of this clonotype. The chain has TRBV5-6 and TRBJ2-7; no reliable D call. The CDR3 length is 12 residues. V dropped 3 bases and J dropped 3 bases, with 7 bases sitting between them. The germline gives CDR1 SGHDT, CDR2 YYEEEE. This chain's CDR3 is CASSSTLYEQYF. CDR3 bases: TGTGCCAGCAGCTCTACCCTCTACGAGCAGTACTTC.

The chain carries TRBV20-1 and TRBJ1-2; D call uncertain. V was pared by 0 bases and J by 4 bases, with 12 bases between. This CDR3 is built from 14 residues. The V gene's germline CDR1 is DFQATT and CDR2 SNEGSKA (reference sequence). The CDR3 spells CSAREGTTGYGYTF. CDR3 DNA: TGCAGTGCTAGAGAGGGCACTACGGGCTATGGCTACACCTTC.

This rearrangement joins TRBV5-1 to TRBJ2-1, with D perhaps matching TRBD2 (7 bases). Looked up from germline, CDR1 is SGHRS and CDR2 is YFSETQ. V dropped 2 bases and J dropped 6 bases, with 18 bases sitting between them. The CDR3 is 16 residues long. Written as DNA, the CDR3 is TGCGCCAGCAGCTTAGGCGGGGGCCCCCTCCCCAATGAGCAGTTCTTC. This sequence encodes CASSLGGGPLPNEQFF.

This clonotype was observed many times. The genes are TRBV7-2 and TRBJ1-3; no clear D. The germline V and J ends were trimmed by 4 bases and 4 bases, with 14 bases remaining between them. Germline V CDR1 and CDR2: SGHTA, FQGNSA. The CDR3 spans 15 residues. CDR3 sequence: CASSWEGLYGNTIYF. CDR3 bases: TGTGCCAGCAGCTGGGAAGGGTTGTACGGAAACACCATATATTTT.

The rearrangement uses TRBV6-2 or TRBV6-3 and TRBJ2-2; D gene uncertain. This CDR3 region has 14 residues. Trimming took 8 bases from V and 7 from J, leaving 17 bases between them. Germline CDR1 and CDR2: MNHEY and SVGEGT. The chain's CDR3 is CASVPTLSVGELFF. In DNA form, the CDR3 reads TGTGCCAGCGTACCGACTCTTTCAGTCGGGGAGCTGTTTTTT.

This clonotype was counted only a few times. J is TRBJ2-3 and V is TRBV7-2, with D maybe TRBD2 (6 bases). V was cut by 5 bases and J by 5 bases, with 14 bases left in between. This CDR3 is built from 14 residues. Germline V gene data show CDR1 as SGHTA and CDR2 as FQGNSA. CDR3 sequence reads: CASSIRSSVDTQYF. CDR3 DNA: TGTGCCAGCAGCATAAGATCTAGCGTAGATACGCAGTATTTT.